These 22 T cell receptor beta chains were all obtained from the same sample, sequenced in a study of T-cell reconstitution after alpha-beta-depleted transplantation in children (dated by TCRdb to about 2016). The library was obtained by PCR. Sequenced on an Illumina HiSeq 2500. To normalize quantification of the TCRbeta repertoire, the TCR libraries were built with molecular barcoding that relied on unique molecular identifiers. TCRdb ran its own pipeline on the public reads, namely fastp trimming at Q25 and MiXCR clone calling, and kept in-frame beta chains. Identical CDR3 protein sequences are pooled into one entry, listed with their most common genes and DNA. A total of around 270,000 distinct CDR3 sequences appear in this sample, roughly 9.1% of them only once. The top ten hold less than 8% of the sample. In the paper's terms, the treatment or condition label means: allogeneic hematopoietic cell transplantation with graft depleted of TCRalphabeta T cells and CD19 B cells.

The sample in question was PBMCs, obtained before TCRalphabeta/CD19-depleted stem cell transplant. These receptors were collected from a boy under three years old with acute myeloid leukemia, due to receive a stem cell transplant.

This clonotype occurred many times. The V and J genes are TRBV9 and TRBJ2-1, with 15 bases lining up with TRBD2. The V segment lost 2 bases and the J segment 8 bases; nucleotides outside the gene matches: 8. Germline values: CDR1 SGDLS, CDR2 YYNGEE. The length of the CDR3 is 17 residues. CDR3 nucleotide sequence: TGTGCCAGCAGCGTCCGGACTAGCGGGGGGGCCAGGGATGAGCAGTTCTTC. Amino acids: CASSVRTSGGARDEQFF. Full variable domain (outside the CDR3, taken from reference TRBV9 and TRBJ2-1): DSGVTQTPKHLITATGQRVTLRCSPRSGDLSVYWYQQSLDQGLQFLIQYYNGEERAKGNILERFSAQQFPDLHSELNLSSLELGDSALYFCASSVRTSGGARDEQFFGPGTRLTVL.

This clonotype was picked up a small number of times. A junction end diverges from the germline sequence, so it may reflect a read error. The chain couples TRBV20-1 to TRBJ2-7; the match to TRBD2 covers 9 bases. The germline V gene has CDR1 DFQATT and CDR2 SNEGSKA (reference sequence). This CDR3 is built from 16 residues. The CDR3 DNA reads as TGCTGTGCTAGAGGAGGTGGATTAGCGGGAGCCTACGAGCAGTACTTC. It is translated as CCARGGGLAGAYEQYF.

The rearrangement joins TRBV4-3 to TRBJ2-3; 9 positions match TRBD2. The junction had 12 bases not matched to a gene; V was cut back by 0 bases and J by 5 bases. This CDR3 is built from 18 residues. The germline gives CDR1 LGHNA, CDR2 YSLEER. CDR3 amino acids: CASSQDRGGLAGIDTQYF. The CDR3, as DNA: TGCGCCAGCAGCCAAGATAGGGGGGGGCTAGCGGGAATAGATACGCAGTATTTT.

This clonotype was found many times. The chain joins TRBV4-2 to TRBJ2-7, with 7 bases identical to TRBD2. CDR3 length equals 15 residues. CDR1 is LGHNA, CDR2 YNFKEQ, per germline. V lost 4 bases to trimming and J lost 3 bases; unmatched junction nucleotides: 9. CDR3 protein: CASSRGEGLNYEQYF. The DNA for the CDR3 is TGTGCCAGCAGCCGAGGGGAGGGCCTCAACTACGAGCAGTACTTC.

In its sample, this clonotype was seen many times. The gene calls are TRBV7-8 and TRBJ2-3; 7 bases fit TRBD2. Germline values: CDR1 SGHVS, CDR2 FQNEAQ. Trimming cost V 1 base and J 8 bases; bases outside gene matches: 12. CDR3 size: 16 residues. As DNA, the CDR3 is TGTGCCAGCAGCTTAGTGGGGACTAATGAGGTAGTTACGCAGTATTTT. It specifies CASSLVGTNEVVTQYF.

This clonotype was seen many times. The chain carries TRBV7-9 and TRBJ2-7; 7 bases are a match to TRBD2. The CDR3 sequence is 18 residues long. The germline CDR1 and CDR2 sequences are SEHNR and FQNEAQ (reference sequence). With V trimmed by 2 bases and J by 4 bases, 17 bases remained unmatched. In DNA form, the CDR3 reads TGTGCCAGCAGCTTATGGGGCGGCCGACTAGCCACTACTTACGAGCAGTACTTC. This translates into CASSLWGGRLATTYEQYF.

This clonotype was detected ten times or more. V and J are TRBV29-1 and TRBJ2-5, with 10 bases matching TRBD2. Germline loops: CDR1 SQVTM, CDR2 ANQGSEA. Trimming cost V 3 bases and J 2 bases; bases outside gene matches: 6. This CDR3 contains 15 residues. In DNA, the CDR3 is TGCAGCGTTGAGAACGGACTAGCGGTACAAGAGACCCAGTACTTC. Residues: CSVENGLAVQETQYF.

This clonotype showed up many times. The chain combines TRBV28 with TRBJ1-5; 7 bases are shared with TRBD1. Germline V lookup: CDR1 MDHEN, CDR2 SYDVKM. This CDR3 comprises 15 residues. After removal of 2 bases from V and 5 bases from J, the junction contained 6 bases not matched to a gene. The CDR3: CASSLEGGEDQPQHF. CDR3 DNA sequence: TGTGCCAGCAGTTTAGAAGGGGGCGAAGATCAGCCCCAGCATTTT.

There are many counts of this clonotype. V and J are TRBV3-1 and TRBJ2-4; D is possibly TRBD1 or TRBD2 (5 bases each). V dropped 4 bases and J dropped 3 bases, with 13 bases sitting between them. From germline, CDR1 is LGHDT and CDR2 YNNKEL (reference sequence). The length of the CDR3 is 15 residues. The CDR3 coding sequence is TGTGCCAGCAGCCGACCCGGGACCATCAAAAACATTCAGTACTTC. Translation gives CASSRPGTIKNIQYF.

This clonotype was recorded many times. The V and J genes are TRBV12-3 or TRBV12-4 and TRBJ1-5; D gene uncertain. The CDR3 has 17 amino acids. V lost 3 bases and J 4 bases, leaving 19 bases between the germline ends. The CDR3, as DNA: TGTGCCAGCAGTTTCAGTATCTGGAACAGAGGAAATCAGCCCCAGCATTTT. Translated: CASSFSIWNRGNQPQHF.

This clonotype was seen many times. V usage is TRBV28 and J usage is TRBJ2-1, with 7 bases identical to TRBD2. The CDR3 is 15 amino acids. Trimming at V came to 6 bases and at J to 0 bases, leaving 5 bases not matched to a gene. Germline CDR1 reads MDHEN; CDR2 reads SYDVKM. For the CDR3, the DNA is TGTGCCAGCAGGCTAAGGACTAGCTCCTACAATGAGCAGTTCTTC. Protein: CASRLRTSSYNEQFF.

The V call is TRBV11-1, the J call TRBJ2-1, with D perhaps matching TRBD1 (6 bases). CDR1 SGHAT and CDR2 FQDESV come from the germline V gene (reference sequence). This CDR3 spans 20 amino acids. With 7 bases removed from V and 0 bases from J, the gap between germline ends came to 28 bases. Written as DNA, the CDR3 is TGTGCCAGCAACCTACCCACAGGGAAAAAAATGCCTTACTCCTACAATGAGCAGTTCTTC. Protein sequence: CASNLPTGKKMPYSYNEQFF.

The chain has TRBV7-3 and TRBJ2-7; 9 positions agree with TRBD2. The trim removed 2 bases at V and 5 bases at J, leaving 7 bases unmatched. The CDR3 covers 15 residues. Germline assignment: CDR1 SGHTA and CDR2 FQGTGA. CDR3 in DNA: TGTGCCAGCAGCTTAGGCGGGAGGGCCGCAAACGAGCAGTACTTC. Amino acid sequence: CASSLGGRAANEQYF.

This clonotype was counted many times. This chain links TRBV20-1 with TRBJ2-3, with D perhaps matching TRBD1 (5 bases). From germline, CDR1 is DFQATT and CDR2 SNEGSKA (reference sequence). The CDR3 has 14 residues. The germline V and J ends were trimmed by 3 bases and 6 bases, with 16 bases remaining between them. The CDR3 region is CSASRQLLWDTQYF. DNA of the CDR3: TGCAGTGCTAGCCGACAGCTATTGTGGGATACGCAGTATTTT.

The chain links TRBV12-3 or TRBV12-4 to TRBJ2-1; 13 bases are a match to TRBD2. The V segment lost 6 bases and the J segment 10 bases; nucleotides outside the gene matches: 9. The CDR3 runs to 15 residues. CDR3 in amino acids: CASSPGLAGVWEQFF. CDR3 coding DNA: TGTGCCAGCAGCCCAGGACTAGCGGGAGTCTGGGAGCAGTTCTTC.

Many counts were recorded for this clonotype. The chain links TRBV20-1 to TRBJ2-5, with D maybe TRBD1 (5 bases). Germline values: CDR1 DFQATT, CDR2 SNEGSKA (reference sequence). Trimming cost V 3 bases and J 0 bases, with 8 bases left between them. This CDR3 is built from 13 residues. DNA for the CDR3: TGCAGTGCTAGGTCAGGGTACCAAGAGACCCAGTACTTC. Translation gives CSARSGYQETQYF.

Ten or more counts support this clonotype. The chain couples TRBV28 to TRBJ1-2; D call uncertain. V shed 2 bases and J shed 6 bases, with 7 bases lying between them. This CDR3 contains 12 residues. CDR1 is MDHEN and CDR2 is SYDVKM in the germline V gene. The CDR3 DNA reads TGTGCCAGCAGTTTAGACGGGCATGGCTACACCTTC. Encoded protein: CASSLDGHGYTF.

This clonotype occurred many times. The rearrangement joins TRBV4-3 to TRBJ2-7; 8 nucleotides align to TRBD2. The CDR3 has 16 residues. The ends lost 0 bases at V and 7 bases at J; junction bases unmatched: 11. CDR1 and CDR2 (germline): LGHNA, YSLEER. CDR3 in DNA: TGCGCCAGCAGCCAAGATCGCGGTAGCGGGGTCGGGGAGCAGTACTTC. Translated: CASSQDRGSGVGEQYF.

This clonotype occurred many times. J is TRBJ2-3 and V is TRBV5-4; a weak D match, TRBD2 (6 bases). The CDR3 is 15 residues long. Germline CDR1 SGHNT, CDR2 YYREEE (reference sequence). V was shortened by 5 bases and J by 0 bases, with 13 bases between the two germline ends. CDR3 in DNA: TGTGCCAGCAGTGTTGGAGCGGGTAGCACAGATACGCAGTATTTT. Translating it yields CASSVGAGSTDTQYF.

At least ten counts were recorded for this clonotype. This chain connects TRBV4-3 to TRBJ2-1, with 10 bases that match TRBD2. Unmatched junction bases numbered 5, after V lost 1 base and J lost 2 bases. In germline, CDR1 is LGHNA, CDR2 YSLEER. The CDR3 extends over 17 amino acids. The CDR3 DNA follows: TGCGCCAGCAGCCAAGGAGGGGGACTAGCGCCCTACAATGAGCAGTTCTTC. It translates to CASSQGGGLAPYNEQFF.

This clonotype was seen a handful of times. The CDR3 here is CASSLDLAGGPDNEQFF. DNA for the CDR3: TGTGCCAGCAGCTTAGATCTAGCGGGAGGGCCAGACAATGAGCAGTTCTTC. This chain joins TRBV11-2 and TRBJ2-1, with 12 bases matching TRBD2. V lost 0 bases, J lost 5 bases, and 5 bases stayed unmatched. The CDR3 covers 17 residues. Germline CDR1 reads SGHAT; CDR2 reads FQNNGV.

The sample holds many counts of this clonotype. In nucleotides, the CDR3 is TGTGCCAGCAGTTACCTTCAGGGGATGAACACTGAAGCTTTCTTT. It translates to CASSYLQGMNTEAFF. This chain joins TRBV28 and TRBJ1-1; tentative D call: TRBD1 (6 bases). Germline lookup yields CDR1 MDHEN and CDR2 SYDVKM. V was shortened by 4 bases and J by 0 bases, with 12 bases between the two germline ends. CDR3 length: 15 residues.